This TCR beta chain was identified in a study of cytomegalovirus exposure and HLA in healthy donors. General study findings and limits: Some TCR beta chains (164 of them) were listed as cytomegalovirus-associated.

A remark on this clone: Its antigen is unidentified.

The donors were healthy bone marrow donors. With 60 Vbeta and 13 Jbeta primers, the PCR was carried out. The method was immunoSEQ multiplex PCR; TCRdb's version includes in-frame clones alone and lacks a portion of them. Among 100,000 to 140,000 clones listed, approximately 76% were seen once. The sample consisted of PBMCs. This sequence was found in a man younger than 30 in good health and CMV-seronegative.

The CDR3 sequence: CASKASGSGELFF. In DNA, the CDR3 is TGTGCCAGCAAGGCTAGCGGATCCGGGGAGCTGTTTTTT. V gene TRBV6-4 combines with J gene TRBJ2-2, with 7 bases lining up with TRBD2. Germline CDR1 is MRHNA and CDR2 is SNTAGT. The CDR3 loop spans 13 amino acids. V trimming: 7 bases; J trimming: 6 bases; junction bases outside the gene matches: 5.